A selection of T cell receptor beta chains follows, all from one sample in a study of T cell repertoires in cytomegalovirus infection. From the reads, TCRdb called clonotypes with MiXCR, one entry per CDR3 protein. The table shows around 750,000 distinct CDR3 sequences, with 30% to 35% occurring only once. These receptors have no known antigen. Sequencing used cultured CD8+ T cells from PBMCs, obtained from culture after CMV antigen stimulation. The source is a human donor in good health (CMV status not recorded). Some clones in this sample may be carry-over from other donors' samples. CDR3s include the opening cysteine and the closing phenylalanine or tryptophan. Each record gives: D gene, V gene, clone size, J gene, CDR3 DNA, CDR3 protein. The D gene is left open where the match is weak. Only some rows state a clone size, as once, few, many or a class for expanded clones.

.	TRBV28	few	TRBJ1-1	TGTGCCAGCAGTCGGGGAAGAATACCACCGGGACGCACTGAAGCTTTCTTT	CASSRGRIPPGRTEAFF
.	TRBV18	.	TRBJ2-4	TGTGCCAGCTCACCCGTACGGGGCAAAAACATTCAGTACTTC	CASSPVRGKNIQYF
.	TRBV7-2	many	TRBJ2-3	TGTGCCAGCAGCTTAGGCCCAGTCCCAAGCACAGATACGCAGTATTTT	CASSLGPVPSTDTQYF
TRBD2	TRBV7-6	.	TRBJ2-1	TGTGCCAGCAGCTCAACCGCCGGGACTAGCGGGTACAATGAGCAGTTCTTC	CASSSTAGTSGYNEQFF
.	TRBV4-1	.	TRBJ2-1	TGCGCCAGCAGCCATCCCGGTCGAGGTTATGAGCAGTTCTTC	CASSHPGRGYEQFF
.	TRBV4-2	.	TRBJ1-5	TGTGCCAGCAGCCAAGAGGAGGGTCGAAGCAATCAGCCCCAGCATTTT	CASSQEEGRSNQPQHF
.	TRBV27	.	TRBJ1-5	TGTGCCAGCAGTCCCGGGATCGGATTAAGGCCCCAGCATTTT	CASSPGIGLRPQHF
TRBD1	TRBV7-8	.	TRBJ1-2	TGTGCCAGCAGCTACTTAGCCCTTGACAGGGACGATGGCTACACCTTC	CASSYLALDRDDGYTF
TRBD2	TRBV7-6	few	TRBJ2-5	TGTGCTAGCAGCTTACTAGCGGGGGGGGTTGGAGAGACCCAGTACTTC	CASSLLAGGVGETQYF
.	TRBV7-9	.	TRBJ1-5	TGTGCCAGCAGCTTAGGGGGGGATTTCGGCAATCAGCCCCAGCATTTT	CASSLGGDFGNQPQHF
.	TRBV7-9	few	TRBJ2-3	TGTGCCAGCAGCCGGGCCAGGTGGGACGCAGATACGCAGTATTTT	CASSRARWDADTQYF
.	TRBV6-5	.	TRBJ2-1	TGTGCCAGCAGTTACTTACTAACCGGGACTTCGTACAATGAGCAGTTCTTC	CASSYLLTGTSYNEQFF
.	TRBV4-1	.	TRBJ1-6	TGCGCCAGCAGCCTCCTGGACTCCGGATGGAATTCACCCCTCCACTTT	CASSLLDSGWNSPLHF
.	TRBV4-1	.	TRBJ2-3	TGCGCCAGCAGCCCCCGAGGAACCGCTAGCACAGATACGCAGTATTTT	CASSPRGTASTDTQYF
.	TRBV7-2	.	TRBJ2-7	TGTGCCAGCAGCCACCCCTCGGGCTCCTACGAGCAGTACTTC	CASSHPSGSYEQYF
.	TRBV10-3	.	TRBJ1-4	TGTGCCACCGCCAGTGGGGAAGAAAAACTGTTTTTT	CATASGEEKLFF
TRBD1	TRBV20-1	.	TRBJ1-2	TGCAGTGCTCCACCGCAGGGGGCGGACTATGGCTACACCTTC	CSAPPQGADYGYTF
.	TRBV11-3	.	TRBJ2-3	TGTGCCAGCAGCTTGGCGGGTCAAGAGGTAGATACGCAGTATTTT	CASSLAGQEVDTQYF
TRBD1	TRBV5-6	.	TRBJ1-1	TGTGCCAGCAGTTTCGGACAGGGGGTTTTAGAAGCTTTCTTT	CASSFGQGVLEAFF
.	TRBV7-8	many	TRBJ2-3	TGTGCCAGCAGTTTAGTTAGGGTCCGCCCCGCAGATACGCAGTATTTT	CASSLVRVRPADTQYF
.	TRBV7-6	many	TRBJ2-7	TGTGCCAGCAGCTTAGGTGGCCTATCCCGCTACGAGCAGTACTTC	CASSLGGLSRYEQYF
.	TRBV2	few	TRBJ1-5	TGTGCCAGCAGTGATCCCAGGAGCAATCAGCCCCAGCATTTT	CASSDPRSNQPQHF
TRBD1	TRBV7-9	.	TRBJ1-3	TGTGCCAGCAGCTGGAAGGACAGGGGGCCGGACACCATATATTTT	CASSWKDRGPDTIYF
TRBD1	TRBV12-3/TRBV12-4	.	TRBJ2-7	TGTGCCAGCAGCTATACACCGGGACAGGGCTGGGACGAGCAGTACTTC	CASSYTPGQGWDEQYF
TRBD1	TRBV7-4	.	TRBJ1-5	TGTGCCAGCAGCTTAGTGTTGGGACAGGGTCAAGTTAGGGGCAATCAGCCCCAGCATTTT	CASSLVLGQGQVRGNQPQHF
.	TRBV27	.	TRBJ2-1	TGTGCCAGCAGTTTAAGAGGACTCCGCGGGGATGAGCAGTTCTTC	CASSLRGLRGDEQFF
.	TRBV10-3	.	TRBJ2-3	TGTGCCATCAGTGAGTATCGCGGGGAAAGCACAGATACGCAGTATTTT	CAISEYRGESTDTQYF
.	TRBV25-1	few	TRBJ1-3	TGTGCCAGCAGTGAATCGCGGTGGGTGGAAAACACCATATATTTT	CASSESRWVENTIYF
.	TRBV9	.	TRBJ1-1	TGTGTCAGCAGCGTAGTGGTGGACACTGAAGCTTTCTTT	CVSSVVVDTEAFF
.	TRBV5-4	.	TRBJ1-1	TGTGCCAGCAACCGAATGACAGGTGAAGCTTTCTTT	CASNRMTGEAFF
.	TRBV6-5	.	TRBJ2-7	TGTGCCAGCAGTTACTCGGACGCACTCTACGAGCAGTACTTC	CASSYSDALYEQYF
.	TRBV4-3	.	TRBJ1-2	TGCGCCAGCAGCGAGTTCAGGGATGACTATGGCTACACCTTC	CASSEFRDDYGYTF
TRBD2	TRBV13	.	TRBJ2-1	TGTGCCAGCAGCTTACTCCTAGCGGGGGATTGGAATGAGCAGTTCTTC	CASSLLLAGDWNEQFF
.	TRBV28	.	TRBJ1-6	TGTGCCAGCAGCCGCCAAAAAATGAATTCACCCCTCCACTTT	CASSRQKMNSPLHF
.	TRBV20-1	few	TRBJ1-1	TGCAGTGCTATGATACAGGGAAGAAACACTGAAGCTTTCTTT	CSAMIQGRNTEAFF
.	TRBV7-3	.	TRBJ2-1	TGTGCCAGCAGCCCCTCTCCTGACAGCAACAATGAGCAGTTCTTC	CASSPSPDSNNEQFF
TRBD2	TRBV7-9	few	TRBJ2-3	TGTGCCAGCAGCAGAGGGGAGGGGCTATCCACAGATACGCAGTATTTT	CASSRGEGLSTDTQYF
.	TRBV5-6	few	TRBJ2-2	TGTGCCAGCAGCCCCTCCCCGCAAGCGGCGAACACCGGGGAGCTGTTTTTT	CASSPSPQAANTGELFF
TRBD1	TRBV7-2	many	TRBJ1-5	TGTGCCAGCAGCGAGGGACAGGGCGTAAATCAGCCCCAGCATTTT	CASSEGQGVNQPQHF
.	TRBV27	many	TRBJ2-3	TGTGCCAGCAGTCTCCTGACTGGCACAGATACGCAGTATTTT	CASSLLTGTDTQYF
TRBD2	TRBV5-4	.	TRBJ2-3	TGTGCCAGCAGCCCCCCCTCTTCAGCGGGGGGCTCCTTAGCCCAAGATACGCAGTATTTT	CASSPPSSAGGSLAQDTQYF
TRBD2	TRBV7-8	.	TRBJ2-3	TGTGCCAGCAGCGCACTAGCGGGGGGCCGCACAGATACGCAGTATTTT	CASSALAGGRTDTQYF
TRBD2	TRBV10-3	.	TRBJ2-1	TGTGCCTTACTAGCGGGGGGGCGAAATGAGCAGTTCTTC	CALLAGGRNEQFF
TRBD1	TRBV10-3	.	TRBJ1-4	TGTGCCAAAGAGAGGACAGGGAGTGAAAAACTGTTTTTT	CAKERTGSEKLFF
TRBD1	TRBV6-2/TRBV6-3	.	TRBJ1-1	TGTGCCAGCAGTTACTCCAGGGGGGGGTCTGAAGCTTTCTTT	CASSYSRGGSEAFF
TRBD2	TRBV27	few	TRBJ2-3	TGTGCCAGCAGTCAGACTAGCGTAGATCGAACAGATACGCAGTATTTT	CASSQTSVDRTDTQYF
TRBD2	TRBV6-2/TRBV6-3	.	TRBJ2-5	TGTGCCAGCAGTTATGGGGGGGAAGTGGAGACCCAGTACTTC	CASSYGGEVETQYF
TRBD1	TRBV28	few	TRBJ1-1	TGTGCCAGCAGTTCGATGGACTGGACAGGATTAGAGAACACTGAAGCTTTCTTT	CASSSMDWTGLENTEAFF
.	TRBV5-6	.	TRBJ1-3	TGTGCCAGCAGCTTTTACGTCCCTGACCCGACAAGGCCCTCTGGAAACACCATATATTTT	CASSFYVPDPTRPSGNTIYF